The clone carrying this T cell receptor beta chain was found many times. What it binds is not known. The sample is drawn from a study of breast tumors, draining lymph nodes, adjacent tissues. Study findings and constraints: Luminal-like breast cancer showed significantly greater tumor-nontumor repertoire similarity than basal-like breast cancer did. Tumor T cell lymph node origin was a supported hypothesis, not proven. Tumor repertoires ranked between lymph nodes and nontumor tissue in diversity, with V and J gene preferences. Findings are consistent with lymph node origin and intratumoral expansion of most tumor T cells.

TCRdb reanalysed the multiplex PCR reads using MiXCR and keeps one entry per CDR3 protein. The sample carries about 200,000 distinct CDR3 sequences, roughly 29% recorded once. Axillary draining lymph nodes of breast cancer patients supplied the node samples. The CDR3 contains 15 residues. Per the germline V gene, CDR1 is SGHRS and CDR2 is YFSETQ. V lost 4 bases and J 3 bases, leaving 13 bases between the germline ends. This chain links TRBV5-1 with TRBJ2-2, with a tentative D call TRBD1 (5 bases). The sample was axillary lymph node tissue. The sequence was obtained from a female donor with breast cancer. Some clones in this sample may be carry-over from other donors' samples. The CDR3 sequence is CASSNVVGDTGELFF. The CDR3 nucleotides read TGCGCCAGCAGCAATGTAGTAGGGGACACCGGGGAGCTGTTTTTT.